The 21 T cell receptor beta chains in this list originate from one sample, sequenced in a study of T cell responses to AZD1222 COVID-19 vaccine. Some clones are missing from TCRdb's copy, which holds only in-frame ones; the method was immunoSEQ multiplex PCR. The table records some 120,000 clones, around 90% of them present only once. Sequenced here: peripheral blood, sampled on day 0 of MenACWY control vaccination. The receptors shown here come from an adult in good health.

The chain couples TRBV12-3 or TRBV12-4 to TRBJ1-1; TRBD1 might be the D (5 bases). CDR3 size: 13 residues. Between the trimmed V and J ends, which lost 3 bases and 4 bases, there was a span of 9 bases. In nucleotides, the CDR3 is TGTGCCAGCAGTTTGAGACAGCTCACTGAAGCTTTCTTT. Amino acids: CASSLRQLTEAFF.

CDR3 DNA: TGTGCCAGCAGTGTACGTCTAGGTGACAATGAGCAGTTCTTC. Amino acid sequence: CASSVRLGDNEQFF. The V call is TRBV2, the J call TRBJ2-1; D ambiguous. Trimming shortened V by 4 bases and J by 5 bases, and 12 bases separated the two germline ends. This CDR3 is built from 14 residues. Per the germline V gene, CDR1 is SNHLY and CDR2 is FYNNEI.

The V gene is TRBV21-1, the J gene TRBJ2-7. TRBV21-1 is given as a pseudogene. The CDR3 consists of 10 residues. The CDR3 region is CASSGDGQYF. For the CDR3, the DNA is TGTGCCAGCAGCGGGGACGGGCAGTACTTC.

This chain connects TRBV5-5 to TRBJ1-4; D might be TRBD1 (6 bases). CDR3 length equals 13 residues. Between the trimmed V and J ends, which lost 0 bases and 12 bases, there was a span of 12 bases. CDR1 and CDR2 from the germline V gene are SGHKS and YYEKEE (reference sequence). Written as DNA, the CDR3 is TGTGCCAGCAGCTTGGCTGGGACACCTCAACTGTTTTTT. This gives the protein CASSLAGTPQLFF.

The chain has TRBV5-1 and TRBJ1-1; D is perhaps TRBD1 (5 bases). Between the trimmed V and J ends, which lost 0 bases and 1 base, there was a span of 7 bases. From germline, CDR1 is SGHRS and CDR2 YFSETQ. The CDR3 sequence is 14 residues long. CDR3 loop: CASSLAGGNTEAFF. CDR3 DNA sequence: TGCGCCAGCAGCTTGGCTGGGGGGAACACTGAAGCTTTCTTT.

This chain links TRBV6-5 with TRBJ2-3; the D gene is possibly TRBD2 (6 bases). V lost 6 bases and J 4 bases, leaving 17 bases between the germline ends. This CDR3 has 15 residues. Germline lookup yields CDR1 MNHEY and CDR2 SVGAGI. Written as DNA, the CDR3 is TGTGCCAGCAGAGAGACGTCTAGCGCGGCAGATACGCAGTATTTT. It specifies CASRETSSAADTQYF.

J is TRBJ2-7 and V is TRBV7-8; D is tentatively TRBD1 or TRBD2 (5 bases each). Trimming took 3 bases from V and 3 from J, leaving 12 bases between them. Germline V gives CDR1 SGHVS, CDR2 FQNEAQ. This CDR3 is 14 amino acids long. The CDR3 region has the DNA TGTGCCAGCAGCTTGGGGGAGACGGGCTACGAGCAGTACTTC. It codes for CASSLGETGYEQYF.

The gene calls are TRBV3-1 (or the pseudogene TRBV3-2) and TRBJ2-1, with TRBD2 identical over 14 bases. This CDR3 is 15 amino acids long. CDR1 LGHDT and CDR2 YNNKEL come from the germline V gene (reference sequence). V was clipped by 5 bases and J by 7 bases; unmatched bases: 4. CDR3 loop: CASSYGTSGSNEQFF. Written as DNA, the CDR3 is TGTGCCAGCAGCTATGGGACTAGCGGGAGTAATGAGCAGTTCTTC.

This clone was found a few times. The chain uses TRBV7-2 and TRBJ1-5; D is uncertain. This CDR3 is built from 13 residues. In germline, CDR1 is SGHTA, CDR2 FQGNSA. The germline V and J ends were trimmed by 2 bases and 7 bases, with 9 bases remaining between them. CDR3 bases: TGTGCCAGCAGCTTAATGGATGACCAGCCCCAGCATTTT. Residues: CASSLMDDQPQHF.

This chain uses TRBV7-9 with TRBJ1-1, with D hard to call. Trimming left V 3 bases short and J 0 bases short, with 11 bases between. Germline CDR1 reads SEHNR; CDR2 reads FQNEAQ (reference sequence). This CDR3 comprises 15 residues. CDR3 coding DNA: TGTGCCAGCAGCTTTTCGGGCAGACTGAACACTGAAGCTTTCTTT. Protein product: CASSFSGRLNTEAFF. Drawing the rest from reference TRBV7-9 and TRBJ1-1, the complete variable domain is DTGVSQNPRHKITKRGQNVTFRCDPISEHNRLYWYRQTLGQGPEFLTYFQNEAQLEKSRLLSDRFSAERPKGSFSTLEIQRTEQGDSAMYLCASSFSGRLNTEAFFGQGTRLTVV.

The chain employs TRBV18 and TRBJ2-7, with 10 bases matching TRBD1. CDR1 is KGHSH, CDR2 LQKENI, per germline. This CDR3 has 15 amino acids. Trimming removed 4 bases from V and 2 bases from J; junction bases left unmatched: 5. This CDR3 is CASSLGQGGTYEQYF. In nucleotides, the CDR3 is TGTGCCAGCTCACTCGGACAGGGGGGGACCTACGAGCAGTACTTC.

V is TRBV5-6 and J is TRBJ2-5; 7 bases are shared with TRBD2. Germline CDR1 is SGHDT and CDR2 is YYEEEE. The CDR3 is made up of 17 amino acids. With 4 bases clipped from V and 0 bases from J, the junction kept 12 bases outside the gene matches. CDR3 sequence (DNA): TGTGCCAGCAGCGATACGTGGGGGAGCGGGAACCAAGAGACCCAGTACTTC. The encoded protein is CASSDTWGSGNQETQYF.

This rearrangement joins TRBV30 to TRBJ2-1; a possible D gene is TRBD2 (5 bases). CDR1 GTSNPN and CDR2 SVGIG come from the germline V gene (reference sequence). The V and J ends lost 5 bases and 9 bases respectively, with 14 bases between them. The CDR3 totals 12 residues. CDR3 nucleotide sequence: TGTGCCTGGCATTCTAGCCGACTTGAGCAGTTCTTC. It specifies CAWHSSRLEQFF.

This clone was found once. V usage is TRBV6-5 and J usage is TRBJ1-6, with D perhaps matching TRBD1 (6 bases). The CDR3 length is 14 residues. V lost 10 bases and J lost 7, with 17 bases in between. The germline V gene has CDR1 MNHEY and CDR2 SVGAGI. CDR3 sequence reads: CATSPGTPNSPLHF. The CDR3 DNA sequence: TGTGCCACCTCCCCCGGGACACCAAATTCACCCCTCCACTTT.

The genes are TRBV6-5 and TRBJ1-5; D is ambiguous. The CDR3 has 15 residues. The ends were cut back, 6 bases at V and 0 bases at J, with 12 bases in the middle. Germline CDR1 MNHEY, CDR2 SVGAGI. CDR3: CASSPLGTSNQPQHF. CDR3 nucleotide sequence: TGTGCCAGCAGCCCCTTGGGAACTAGCAATCAGCCCCAGCATTTT.

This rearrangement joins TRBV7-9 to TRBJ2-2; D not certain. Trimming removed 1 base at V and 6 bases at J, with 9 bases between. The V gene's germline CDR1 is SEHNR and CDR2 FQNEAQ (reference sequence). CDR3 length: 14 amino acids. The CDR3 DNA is TGTGCCAGCAGCTTAGTTGTGGGATCCGGGGAGCTGTTTTTT. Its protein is CASSLVVGSGELFF.

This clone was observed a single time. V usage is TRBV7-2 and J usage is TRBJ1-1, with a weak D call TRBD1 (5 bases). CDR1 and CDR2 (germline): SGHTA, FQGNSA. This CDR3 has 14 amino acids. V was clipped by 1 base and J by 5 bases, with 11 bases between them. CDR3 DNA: TGTGCCAGCAGCTTAGTTGGGGGTTGGACTGAAGCTTTCTTT. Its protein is CASSLVGGWTEAFF.

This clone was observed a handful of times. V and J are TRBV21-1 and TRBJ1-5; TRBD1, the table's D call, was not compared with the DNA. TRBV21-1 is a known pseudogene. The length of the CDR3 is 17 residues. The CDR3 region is CASSKGEGGGGIQPQHF. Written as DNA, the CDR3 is TGTGCCAGCAGCAAAGGGGAAGGGGGTGGGGGCATTCAGCCCCAGCATTTT.

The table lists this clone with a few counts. The CDR3 is CAYLPARQREQYF. In DNA, the CDR3 is TGTGCCTACCTCCCAGCGAGACAGAGGGAGCAGTACTTC. The chain is built from TRBV30 and TRBJ2-7; tentative D call: TRBD1 (5 bases). The V end lost 7 bases, the J end lost 7 bases, and 20 bases lay between the germline ends. The CDR3 length is 13 residues. CDR1 is GTSNPN, CDR2 SVGIG, per germline (reference sequence).

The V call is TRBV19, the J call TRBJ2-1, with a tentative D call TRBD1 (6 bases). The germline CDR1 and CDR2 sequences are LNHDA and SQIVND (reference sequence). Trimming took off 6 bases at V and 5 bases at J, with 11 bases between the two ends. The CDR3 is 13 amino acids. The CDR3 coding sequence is TGTGCCAGTAGGCCAGGGGTAAACAATGAGCAGTTCTTC. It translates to CASRPGVNNEQFF.

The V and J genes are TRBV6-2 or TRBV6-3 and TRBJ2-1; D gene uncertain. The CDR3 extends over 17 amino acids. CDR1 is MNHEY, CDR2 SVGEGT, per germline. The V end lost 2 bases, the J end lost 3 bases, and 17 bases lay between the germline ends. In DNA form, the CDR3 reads TGTGCCAGCAGTTACCTACCCGGCGCCCTCTACTACAATGAGCAGTTCTTC. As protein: CASSYLPGALYYNEQFF.